A selection of T cell receptor beta chains follows, all from one sample in a study of tumor and adjacent non-tumor tissue in lung cancer. One entry per CDR3 protein results from TCRdb running MiXCR on the multiplex PCR reads. The sample lists 60,000 to 85,000 distinct CDR3 sequences, 75% to 90% occurring once. The sequenced sample consisted of lung tumor tissue. Every receptor here comes from a woman in her forties or fifties with non-small cell lung cancer. CDR3s include the opening cysteine and the closing phenylalanine or tryptophan. Fields, in order: CDR3 protein, CDR3 DNA, J gene, V gene, D gene, clone size. D genes are given only for firm matches. Not every row has a clone size; where given, it reads once, few, many or a size class.

CASAGTGYYEQYF,TGTGCCAGCGCCGGGACAGGGTACTACGAGCAGTACTTC,TRBJ2-7,TRBV28,TRBD1,many
CSARVGLAGAVTNTQYF,TGCAGTGCTAGAGTAGGGCTAGCGGGAGCTGTCACAAATACGCAGTATTTT,TRBJ2-3,TRBV20-1,TRBD2,.
CASSQAKRNGQVTHYF,TGCGCCAGCAGCCAAGCCAAGAGGAACGGCCAAGTGACTCACTACTTC,TRBJ2-5,TRBV4-1,.,.
CASRQGSGSGGGKLFF,TGTGCCAGCAGGCAGGGTTCTGGCAGCGGAGGTGGGAAGCTGTTTTTT,TRBJ2-2,TRBV6-1,.,.
CVTSHWDSSYEQYF,TGTGTCACGAGCCACTGGGACAGCTCCTACGAGCAATACTTC,TRBJ2-7,TRBV11-1,TRBD1,once
CSVSKEWDTEAFF,TGCAGCGTCTCCAAGGAATGGGACACTGAAGCTTTCTTT,TRBJ1-1,TRBV29-1,.,.
CASSRGQGDIEAIF,TGTGCCAGCAGTCGCGGACAGGGAGACATTGAAGCTATCTTT,TRBJ1-1,TRBV4-2,TRBD1,.
CASSPRTGSSNTEAFF,TGTGCCAGCAGCCCAAGGACAGGCTCCTCGAACACTGAAGCTTTCTTT,TRBJ1-1,TRBV11-3,TRBD1,.
CVSRIGETQYF,TGTGTCAGCAGAATTGGAGAGACCCAGTATTTC,TRBJ2-5,TRBV6-2/TRBV6-3,.,.
CASSLSAGAGGNTIYF,TGCGCCAGCAGCCTCTCGGCAGGGGCTGGGGGAAACACCATATATTTT,TRBJ1-3,TRBV5-1,.,many
CASSQPSGRAVGTDTQYF,TGTGCCAGCAGTCAGCCTAGCGGGAGGGCAGTGGGTACAGATACGCAGTATTTT,TRBJ2-3,TRBV28,TRBD2,.
CSARDNPGDKVIEQFF,TGCAGTGCTAGAGATAATCCTGGCGACAAGGTAATTGAGCAGTTCTTC,TRBJ2-1,TRBV20-1,.,once
CAIDQATDQETQYF,TGTGCCATCGACCAGGCTACGGACCAAGAGACCCAGTACTTC,TRBJ2-5,TRBV12-3/TRBV12-4,.,.
CSVTTQLANYGYTF,TGCAGTGTAACTACACAGTTAGCTAACTATGGTTACACCTTC,TRBJ1-2,TRBV20-1,.,.
CASSQLQGAPDTQYF,TGTGCCAGCAGCCAACTACAGGGCGCCCCAGATACGCAGTATTTT,TRBJ2-3,TRBV11-2,.,medium-sized
CASIRLAENEQFF,TGTGCCAGCATCCGACTAGCAGAGAATGAGCAGTTCTTT,TRBJ2-1,TRBV12-3/TRBV12-4,TRBD2,.
CASSLGQDQPQHF,TGTGCCAGCAGCTTAGGACAGGATCAGCCCCAGCATTTT,TRBJ1-5,TRBV7-9,.,few